The clone carrying this TCR beta chain was found many times. CDR3 size: 14 residues. CDR1 and CDR2 (germline): SGHRS, YFSETQ. Trimming left V 3 bases short and J 5 bases short, with 14 bases between. Unique molecular identifiers tagged the TCRbeta library. One entry per CDR3 protein, called by TCRdb with MiXCR from the PCR reads. The repertoire holds approximately 640,000 distinct CDR3 sequences, around 16% seen once, with 0.85% to 1.3% in the top ten. These data are taken from a study of T-cell reconstitution after alpha-beta-depleted transplantation in children. Material: PBMCs from the stem cell graft donor, obtained from the stem cell graft. The gene calls are TRBV5-1 and TRBJ1-2, with D perhaps TRBD1 (5 bases). This TCR came from a human donor who donated a stem cell graft to a child with acute myeloid leukemia. The CDR3 DNA reads TGCGCCAGCAGCTCGCTGGGGGGAGAATATGGCTACACCTTC. It yields the protein CASSSLGGEYGYTF.